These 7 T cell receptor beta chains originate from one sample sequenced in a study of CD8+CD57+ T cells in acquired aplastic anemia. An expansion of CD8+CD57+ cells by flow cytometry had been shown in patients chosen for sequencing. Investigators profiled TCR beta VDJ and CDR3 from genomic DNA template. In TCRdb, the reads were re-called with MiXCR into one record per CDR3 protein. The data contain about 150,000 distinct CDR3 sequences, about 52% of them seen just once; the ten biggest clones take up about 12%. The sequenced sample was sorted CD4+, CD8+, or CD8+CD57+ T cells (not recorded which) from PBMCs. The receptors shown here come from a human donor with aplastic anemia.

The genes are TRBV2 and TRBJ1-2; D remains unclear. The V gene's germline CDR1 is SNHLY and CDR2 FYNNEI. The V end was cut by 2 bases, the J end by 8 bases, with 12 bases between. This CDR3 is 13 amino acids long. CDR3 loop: CASSEMGVAGYTF. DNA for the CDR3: TGTGCCAGCAGTGAAATGGGCGTGGCCGGCTACACCTTC.

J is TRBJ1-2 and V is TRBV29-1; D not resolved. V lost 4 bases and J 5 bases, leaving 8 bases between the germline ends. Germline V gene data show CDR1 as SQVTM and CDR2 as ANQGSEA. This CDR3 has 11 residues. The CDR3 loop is CSVGFGYGYTF. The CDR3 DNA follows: TGCAGCGTTGGTTTCGGGTATGGCTACACCTTC. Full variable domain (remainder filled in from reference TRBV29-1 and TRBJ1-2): SAVISQKPSRDICQRGTSLTIQCQVDSQVTMMFWYRQQPGQSLTLIATANQGSEATYESGFVIDKFPISRPNLTFSTLTVSNMSPEDSSIYLCSVGFGYGYTFGSGTRLTVV.

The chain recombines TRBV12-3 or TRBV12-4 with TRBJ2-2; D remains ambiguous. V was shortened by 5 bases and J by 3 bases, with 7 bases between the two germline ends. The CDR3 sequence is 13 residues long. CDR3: CASSDIYTGELFF. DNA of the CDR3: TGTGCCAGCAGTGATATTTACACCGGGGAGCTGTTTTTT.

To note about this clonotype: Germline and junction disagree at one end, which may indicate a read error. CDR3 amino acids: CASSPGTANVLTF. CDR3 DNA: TGTGCCAGCAGCCCCGGGACAGCCAACGTCCTGACCTTC. The J gene is TRBJ2-6, the V gene TRBV7-2; TRBD1 matches at 7 bases. The CDR3 has 13 amino acids. The germline V gene encodes CDR1 SGHTA and CDR2 FQGNSA.

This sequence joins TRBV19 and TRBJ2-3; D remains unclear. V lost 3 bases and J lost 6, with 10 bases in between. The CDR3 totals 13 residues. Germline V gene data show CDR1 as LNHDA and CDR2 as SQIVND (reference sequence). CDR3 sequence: CASSIFLADTQYF. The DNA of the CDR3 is TGTGCCAGTAGTATTTTCTTGGCGGATACGCAGTATTTT.

This CDR3 is CAISDRWGMNTEAFF. In DNA, the CDR3 is TGTGCCATCAGTGACCGATGGGGGATGAACACTGAAGCTTTCTTT. The rearrangement joins TRBV10-3 to TRBJ1-1; perhaps TRBD1 as D (5 bases). The CDR3 has 15 residues. The germline V gene encodes CDR1 ENHRY and CDR2 SYGVKD. V shed 3 bases and J shed 0 bases, with 11 bases lying between them.

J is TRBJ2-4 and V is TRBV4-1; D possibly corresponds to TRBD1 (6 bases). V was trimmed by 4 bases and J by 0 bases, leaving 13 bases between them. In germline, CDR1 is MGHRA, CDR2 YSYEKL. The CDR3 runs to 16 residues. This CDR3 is CASSPPGHPAKNIQYF. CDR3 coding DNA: TGCGCCAGCAGCCCCCCGGGACACCCAGCCAAAAACATTCAGTACTTC.